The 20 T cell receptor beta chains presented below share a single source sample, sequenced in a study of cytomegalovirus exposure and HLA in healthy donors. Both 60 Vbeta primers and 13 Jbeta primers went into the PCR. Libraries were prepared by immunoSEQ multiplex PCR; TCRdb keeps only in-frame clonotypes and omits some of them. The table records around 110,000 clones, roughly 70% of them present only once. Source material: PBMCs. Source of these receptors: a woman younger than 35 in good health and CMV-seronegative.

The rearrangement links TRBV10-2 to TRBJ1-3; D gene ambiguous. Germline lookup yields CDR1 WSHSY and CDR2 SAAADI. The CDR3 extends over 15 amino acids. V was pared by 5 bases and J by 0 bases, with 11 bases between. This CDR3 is CASSFPTGSGNTIYF. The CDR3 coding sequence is TGCGCCAGCAGTTTCCCAACCGGCTCTGGAAACACCATATATTTT.

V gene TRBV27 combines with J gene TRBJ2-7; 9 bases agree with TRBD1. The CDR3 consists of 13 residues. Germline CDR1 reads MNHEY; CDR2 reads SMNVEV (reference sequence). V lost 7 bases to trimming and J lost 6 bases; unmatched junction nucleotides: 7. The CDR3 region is CASTFSQGAEQYF. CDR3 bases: TGTGCCAGCACCTTCTCACAGGGGGCCGAGCAGTACTTC.

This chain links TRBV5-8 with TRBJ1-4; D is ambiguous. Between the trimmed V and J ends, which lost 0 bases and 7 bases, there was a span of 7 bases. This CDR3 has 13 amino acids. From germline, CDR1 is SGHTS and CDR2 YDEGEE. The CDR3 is CASSLVATEKLFF. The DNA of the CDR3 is TGTGCCAGCAGCTTGGTCGCTACTGAAAAACTGTTTTTT.

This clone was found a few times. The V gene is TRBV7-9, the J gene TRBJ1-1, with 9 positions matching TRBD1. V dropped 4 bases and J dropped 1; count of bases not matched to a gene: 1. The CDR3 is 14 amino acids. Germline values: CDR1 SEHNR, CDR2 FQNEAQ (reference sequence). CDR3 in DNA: TGTGCCAGCAGCTCGGGACAGGGGAACACTGAAGCTTTCTTT. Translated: CASSSGQGNTEAFF.

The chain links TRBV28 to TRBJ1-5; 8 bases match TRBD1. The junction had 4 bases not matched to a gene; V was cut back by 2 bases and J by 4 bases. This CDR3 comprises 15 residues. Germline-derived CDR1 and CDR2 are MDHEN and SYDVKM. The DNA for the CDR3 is TGTGCCAGCAGTTTAACAGGACAGGGTAATCAGCCCCAGCATTTT. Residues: CASSLTGQGNQPQHF.

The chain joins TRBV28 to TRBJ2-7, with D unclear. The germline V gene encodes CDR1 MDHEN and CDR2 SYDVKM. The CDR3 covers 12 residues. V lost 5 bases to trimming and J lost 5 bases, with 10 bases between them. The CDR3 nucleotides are TGTGCCAGCAGTCCCCGGGTCCACGAGCAGTACTTC. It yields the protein CASSPRVHEQYF.

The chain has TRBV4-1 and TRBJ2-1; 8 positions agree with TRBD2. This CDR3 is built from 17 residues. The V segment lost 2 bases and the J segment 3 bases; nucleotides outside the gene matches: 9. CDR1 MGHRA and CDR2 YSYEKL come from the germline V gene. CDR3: CASSQLRGAGVYNEQFF. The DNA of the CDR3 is TGCGCCAGCAGCCAACTAAGAGGAGCGGGGGTCTACAATGAGCAGTTCTTC.

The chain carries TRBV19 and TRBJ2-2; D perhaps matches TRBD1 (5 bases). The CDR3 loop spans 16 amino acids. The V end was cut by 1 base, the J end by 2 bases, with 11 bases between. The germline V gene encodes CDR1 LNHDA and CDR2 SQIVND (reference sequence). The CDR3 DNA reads TGTGCCAGTAGTATAGGTGGACAAATCAACACCGGGGAGCTGTTTTTT. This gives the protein CASSIGGQINTGELFF.

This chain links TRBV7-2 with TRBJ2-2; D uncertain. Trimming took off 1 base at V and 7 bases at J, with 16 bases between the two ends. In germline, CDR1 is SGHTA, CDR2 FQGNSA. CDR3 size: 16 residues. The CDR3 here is CASSLVFGSLNGELFF. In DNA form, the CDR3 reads TGTGCCAGCAGCTTAGTTTTCGGGTCTCTAAACGGGGAGCTGTTTTTT.

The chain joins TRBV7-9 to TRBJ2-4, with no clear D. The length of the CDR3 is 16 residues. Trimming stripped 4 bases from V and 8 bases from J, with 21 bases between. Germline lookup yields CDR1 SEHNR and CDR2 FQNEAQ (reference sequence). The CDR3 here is CASSSPSLRINHIQYF. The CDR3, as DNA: TGTGCCAGCAGCTCCCCCTCGTTGCGGATCAACCACATTCAGTACTTC.

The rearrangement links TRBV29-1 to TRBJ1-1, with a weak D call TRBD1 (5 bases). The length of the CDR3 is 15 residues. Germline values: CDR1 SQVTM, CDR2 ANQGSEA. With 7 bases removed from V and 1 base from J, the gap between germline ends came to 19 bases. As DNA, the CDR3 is TGCAGCGCGGGGGGTGTCCTGAACTCGAACACTGAAGCTTTCTTT. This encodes CSAGGVLNSNTEAFF. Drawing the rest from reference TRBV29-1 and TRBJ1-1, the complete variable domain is SAVISQKPSRDICQRGTSLTIQCQVDSQVTMMFWYRQQPGQSLTLIATANQGSEATYESGFVIDKFPISRPNLTFSTLTVSNMSPEDSSIYLCSAGGVLNSNTEAFFGQGTRLTVV.

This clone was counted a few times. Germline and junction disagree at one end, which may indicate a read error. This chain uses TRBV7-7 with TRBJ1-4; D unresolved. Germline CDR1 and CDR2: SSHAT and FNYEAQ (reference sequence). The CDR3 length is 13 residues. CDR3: CASSLRAGEKLFF. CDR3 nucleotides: TGTGCTAGCAGCCTTAGAGCAGGCGAAAAACTGTTTTTT.

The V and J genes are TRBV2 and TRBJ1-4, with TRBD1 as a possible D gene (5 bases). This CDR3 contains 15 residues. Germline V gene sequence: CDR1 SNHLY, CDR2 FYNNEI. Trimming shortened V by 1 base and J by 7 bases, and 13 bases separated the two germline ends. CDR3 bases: TGTGCCAGCAGTGAAGTGGGGGGAAAAGTTGAAAAACTGTTTTTT. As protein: CASSEVGGKVEKLFF.

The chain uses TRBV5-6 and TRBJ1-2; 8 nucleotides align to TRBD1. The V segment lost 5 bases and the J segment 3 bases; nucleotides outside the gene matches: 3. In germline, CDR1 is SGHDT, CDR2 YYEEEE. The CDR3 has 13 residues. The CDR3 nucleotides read TGTGCCAGCAGGTTACAGGGGGACTATGGCTACACCTTC. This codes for CASRLQGDYGYTF.

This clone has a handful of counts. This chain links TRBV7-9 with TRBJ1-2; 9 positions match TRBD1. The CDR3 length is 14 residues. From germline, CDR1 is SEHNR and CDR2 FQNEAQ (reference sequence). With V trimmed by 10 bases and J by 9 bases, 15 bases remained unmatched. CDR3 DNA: TGTGCCACAGACAAACTTAGGACAGGGGTACGCTACACCTTC. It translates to CATDKLRTGVRYTF.

CDR3 loop: CASSEDWTALYSNQPQHF. The CDR3 DNA follows: TGTGCCAGCAGTGAAGATTGGACAGCACTCTATAGCAATCAGCCCCAGCATTTT. This chain connects TRBV6-1 to TRBJ1-5; tentative D call: TRBD1 (6 bases). This CDR3 is built from 18 residues. V shed 1 base and J shed 0 bases, with 16 bases lying between them. The germline V gene encodes CDR1 MNHNS and CDR2 SASEGT.

CDR3 coding DNA: TGTGCCAGCAGTCCCCAGGGAGGCACTGAAGCTTTCTTT. This encodes CASSPQGGTEAFF. The chain employs TRBV27 and TRBJ1-1; possible D gene TRBD1, 5 bases. This CDR3 is built from 13 residues. V was pared by 5 bases and J by 4 bases, with 11 bases between. The germline V gene encodes CDR1 MNHEY and CDR2 SMNVEV (reference sequence).

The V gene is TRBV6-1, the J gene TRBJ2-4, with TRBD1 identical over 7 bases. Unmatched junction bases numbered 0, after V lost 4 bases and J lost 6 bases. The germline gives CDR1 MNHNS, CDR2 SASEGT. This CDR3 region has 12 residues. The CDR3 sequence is CASSAGGNIQYF. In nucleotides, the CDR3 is TGTGCCAGCAGTGCAGGGGGAAACATTCAGTACTTC.

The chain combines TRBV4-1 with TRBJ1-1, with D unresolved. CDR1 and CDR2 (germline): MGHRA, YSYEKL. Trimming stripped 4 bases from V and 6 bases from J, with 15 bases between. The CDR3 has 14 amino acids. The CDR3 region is CASSPHWAPAEAFF. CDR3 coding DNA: TGCGCCAGCAGCCCCCACTGGGCCCCCGCTGAAGCTTTCTTT.

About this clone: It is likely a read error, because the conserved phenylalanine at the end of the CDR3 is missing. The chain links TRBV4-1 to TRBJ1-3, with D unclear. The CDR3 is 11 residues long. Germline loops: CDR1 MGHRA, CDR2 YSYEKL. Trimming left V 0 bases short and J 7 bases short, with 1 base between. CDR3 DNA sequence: TGCGCCAGCAGCCAAGACAACACCATATATGTT. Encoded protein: CASSQDNTIYV.